Below, 5 T cell receptor beta chains from the same sample are listed, as sequenced in a study of CD8+ T cells in alopecia areata. RNA extraction and reverse transcription yielded cDNA as sequencing template. The assay was immunoSEQ multiplex PCR, and TCRdb's table has in-frame clones only and misses some. Seen here are 140,000 to 150,000 clones, roughly 50% observed once, and the top ten hold less than 8%. Sequenced: CD4+ T cells sorted from blood. These receptors all stem from a human donor with alopecia areata.

Worth noting for this clone: The sample carries other DNA sequences with the same CDR3. The CDR3 nucleotides are TGCAGCGTTGGAGGAGGAAACACTGAAGCTTTCTTT. This sequence encodes CSVGGGNTEAFF. The V call is TRBV29-1, the J call TRBJ1-1; D not certain. The V gene lost 4 bases and the J gene lost 2 bases, with 8 bases spanning the gap. The CDR3 covers 12 residues. The V gene's germline CDR1 is SQVTM and CDR2 ANQGSEA.

This sequence joins TRBV29-1 and TRBJ1-4, with 11 nucleotides matching TRBD1. This CDR3 has 13 residues. Germline CDR1 SQVTM, CDR2 ANQGSEA. Losses at the gene ends were 5 bases for V and 7 bases for J; bases not matched to a gene: 3. Here the CDR3 DNA reads TGCAGCGTTAGGGACAGGGGGGCTGAAAAACTGTTTTTT. This codes for CSVRDRGAEKLFF.

The chain is built from TRBV19 and TRBJ1-2, with D possibly matching TRBD1 (6 bases). This CDR3 has 12 residues. The V end lost 6 bases, the J end lost 10 bases, and 15 bases lay between the germline ends. Germline CDR1 and CDR2: LNHDA and SQIVND (reference sequence). CDR3 residues: CASRNFSGDYTF. Here the CDR3 DNA reads TGTGCCAGTAGAAATTTCTCAGGGGACTACACCTTC.

The gene calls are TRBV4-2 and TRBJ2-7; D uncertain. Trimming pared 0 bases from V and 1 base from J, leaving 4 bases between. CDR1 is LGHNA and CDR2 is YNFKEQ in the germline V gene. This CDR3 has 13 residues. CDR3 region: CASSQERSYEQYF. The CDR3 bases are TGTGCCAGCAGCCAAGAGAGGTCCTACGAGCAGTACTTC.

The chain has TRBV20-1 and TRBJ1-2, with D unclear. With 5 bases removed from V and 2 bases from J, the gap between germline ends came to 6 bases. The CDR3 sequence is 11 residues long. Germline assignment: CDR1 DFQATT and CDR2 SNEGSKA (reference sequence). This CDR3 reads CSAAGNYGYTF. The CDR3 DNA sequence: TGCAGTGCTGCCGGGAACTATGGCTACACCTTC.